One and the same sample provided the 28 T cell receptor beta chains below, sequenced in a study of CD8 T cells in Susac syndrome (dated by TCRdb to 2018 to 2020). Receptors were amplified or captured by the immunoSEQ multiplex PCR assay. RNA was extracted using the RNeasy kit, and about 0.45 to 1 ug of the RNA was reverse transcribed with random hexamers. Starting from the raw public reads, TCRdb applied fastp trimming at Q25, assembled clones with MiXCR and retained in-frame beta chains. One record per CDR3 amino acid sequence lists the most common genes and DNA. Here the sample has over 100,000 distinct CDR3 sequences; roughly 96% occur a single time. The ten largest clonotypes hold more than 0.095% of the sample. The source material was CD4+ T cells from PBMCs. The receptor set was obtained from a human donor in good health.

This chain links TRBV19 with TRBJ1-2; 9 bases align to TRBD1. V shed 5 bases, J shed 1 base, and the junction held 5 bases outside the gene matches. The CDR3 is made up of 15 amino acids. The V gene's germline CDR1 is LNHDA and CDR2 SQIVND (reference sequence). CDR3 region: CASSDRQGGNYGYTF. CDR3 nucleotide sequence: TGTGCCAGTAGTGATCGACAGGGGGGTAACTATGGCTACACCTTC.

The chain combines TRBV20-1 with TRBJ1-5, with TRBD1 matching over 10 bases. Trimming cost V 3 bases and J 3 bases; bases outside gene matches: 5. Germline V gene lookup returns CDR1 DFQATT and CDR2 SNEGSKA (reference sequence). The CDR3 contains 15 residues. CDR3 DNA sequence: TGCAGTGCTAGGGCCGGGACAGGGGTCAATCAGCCCCAGCATTTT. It specifies CSARAGTGVNQPQHF.

V gene TRBV24-1 combines with J gene TRBJ1-1; 7 nucleotides agree with TRBD1. Germline CDR1 reads KGHDR; CDR2 reads SFDVKD. The J segment lost 1 base and the V segment lost 5 bases, leaving 9 bases of the junction unmatched. The CDR3 sequence is 16 residues long. CDR3 sequence reads: CATSAQGQAGNTEAFF. CDR3 bases: TGTGCCACCAGTGCTCAAGGACAGGCGGGGAACACTGAAGCTTTCTTT.

The rearrangement links TRBV6-1 to TRBJ1-5; D ambiguous. The CDR3 spans 14 residues. Between the trimmed V and J ends, which lost 6 bases and 4 bases, there was a span of 13 bases. Germline values: CDR1 MNHNS, CDR2 SASEGT. The CDR3 nucleotides read TGTGCCAGCAGGCCCGGGTCCGGAAATCAGCCCCAGCATTTT. This encodes CASRPGSGNQPQHF.

This clonotype occurred once. This rearrangement joins TRBV11-2 to TRBJ2-5, with 10 bases that match TRBD1. This CDR3 contains 15 residues. J was trimmed by 6 bases and V by 3 bases; bases with no gene match: 7. Germline V gives CDR1 SGHAT, CDR2 FQNNGV. The CDR3 nucleotides read TGTGCCAGCAGCTTCCCCCGTGACAGGGGGCAGACCCAGTACTTC. Translated: CASSFPRDRGQTQYF.

The CDR3 region has the DNA TGCAGCGTTGAGTGGGGGACCGGGGAGCTGTTTTTT. This encodes CSVEWGTGELFF. The chain is built from TRBV29-1 and TRBJ2-2; D may match TRBD1 or TRBD2 (5 bases each). V lost 3 bases, J lost 5 bases, and 7 bases lay in between. Germline CDR1 and CDR2: SQVTM and ANQGSEA. The CDR3 runs to 12 residues.

The CDR3 region has the DNA TGTGCCTGGAGTGGGGAACAGGGGGCGAACACCGGGGAGCTGTTTTTT. Protein product: CAWSGEQGANTGELFF. The chain couples TRBV30 to TRBJ2-2; 8 bases fit TRBD1. Germline assignment: CDR1 GTSNPN and CDR2 SVGIG (reference sequence). V lost 1 base and J lost 0; bases outside the gene matches: 4. This CDR3 comprises 16 residues.

The chain links TRBV5-4 to TRBJ1-1; D is ambiguous. Germline CDR1 and CDR2: SGHNT and YYREEE (reference sequence). The CDR3 loop spans 14 amino acids. The germline V and J ends were trimmed by 1 base and 1 base, with 8 bases remaining between them. This CDR3 reads CASSLTASNTEAFF. CDR3 in DNA: TGTGCCAGCAGCTTGACTGCCTCGAACACTGAAGCTTTCTTT.

V gene TRBV19 combines with J gene TRBJ2-2; D might be TRBD1 (5 bases). The CDR3 is 14 amino acids. The V and J ends lost 4 bases and 2 bases respectively, with 8 bases between them. Per the germline V gene, CDR1 is LNHDA and CDR2 is SQIVND (reference sequence). CDR3: CASSTGQNTGELFF. The CDR3 DNA reads as TGTGCCAGTAGTACCGGACAAAACACCGGGGAGCTGTTTTTT. Supplemented by reference TRBV19 and TRBJ2-2, the full variable domain reads DGGITQSPKYLFRKEGQNVTLSCEQNLNHDAMYWYRQDPGQGLRLIYYSQIVNDFQKGDIAEGYSVSREKKESFPLTVTSAQKNPTAFYLCASSTGQNTGELFFGEGSRLTVL.

The chain combines TRBV7-8 with TRBJ2-7; TRBD1 is a possible D gene (5 bases). CDR3 length: 14 amino acids. Germline loops: CDR1 SGHVS, CDR2 FQNEAQ. V was pared by 3 bases and J by 0 bases, with 9 bases between. The CDR3 loop is CASSLTAFSYEQYF. As DNA, the CDR3 is TGTGCCAGCAGCTTGACAGCCTTCTCCTACGAGCAGTACTTC. The full variable domain, rest sourced from reference TRBV7-8 and TRBJ2-7, is GAGVSQSPRYKVAKRGQDVALRCDPISGHVSLFWYQQALGQGPEFLTYFQNEAQLDKSGLPSDRFFAERPEGSVSTLKIQRTQQEDSAVYLCASSLTAFSYEQYFGPGTRLTVT.

The V gene is TRBV24-1, the J gene TRBJ2-1; tentative D call: TRBD2 (6 bases). Germline loops: CDR1 KGHDR, CDR2 SFDVKD. The CDR3 spans 17 residues. V dropped 2 bases and J dropped 8 bases, with 21 bases sitting between them. The CDR3 protein is CATSDYLRDSYRDEQFF. As DNA, the CDR3 is TGTGCCACCAGTGATTACCTCCGGGACTCCTACCGGGATGAGCAGTTCTTC.

J is TRBJ2-6 and V is TRBV28, with a tentative D call TRBD1 (6 bases). This CDR3 region has 16 residues. Germline CDR1 and CDR2: MDHEN and SYDVKM. The V end lost 2 bases, the J end lost 0 bases, and 8 bases lay between the germline ends. CDR3 sequence reads: CASSLQGYSGANVLTF. The CDR3 region has the DNA TGTGCCAGCAGTTTACAGGGGTACTCTGGGGCCAACGTCCTGACTTTC.

The chain links TRBV18 to TRBJ1-1, with D perhaps TRBD1 (5 bases). CDR1 and CDR2 from the germline V gene are KGHSH and LQKENI. This CDR3 has 15 residues. V gave up 0 bases and J gave up 1 base, with 9 bases separating them. The CDR3 DNA reads as TGTGCCAGCTCACCACCAAGACAGCAGAACACTGAAGCTTTCTTT. Its translation is CASSPPRQQNTEAFF. Combining the CDR3 with reference TRBV18 and TRBJ1-1 gives the whole variable domain NAGVMQNPRHLVRRRGQEARLRCSPMKGHSHVYWYRQLPEEGLKFMVYLQKENIIDESGMPKERFSAEFPKEGPSILRIQQVVRGDSAAYFCASSPPRQQNTEAFFGQGTRLTVV.

This clonotype was detected once. The chain joins TRBV7-8 to TRBJ2-5, with TRBD2 identical over 12 bases. The CDR3 spans 17 residues. CDR1 SGHVS and CDR2 FQNEAQ come from the germline V gene. The V and J ends lost 1 base and 5 bases, in that order; junction bases with no gene match: 8. The CDR3 sequence is CASSLGLAGGRRETQYF. The CDR3 DNA follows: TGTGCCAGCAGCTTAGGGCTAGCGGGGGGGCGGAGGGAGACCCAGTACTTC.

This chain uses TRBV20-1 with TRBJ2-1, with 7 bases that match TRBD2. The germline gives CDR1 DFQATT, CDR2 SNEGSKA (reference sequence). The CDR3 runs to 14 residues. Germline trimming cut 6 bases from V and 3 bases from J; bases unmatched to any gene: 8. The CDR3 spells CSASLAGRYNEQFF. Written as DNA, the CDR3 is TGCAGTGCCTCATTAGCGGGCCGCTACAATGAGCAGTTCTTC.

Here the CDR3 reads CSARDDSGAKNIQYF. Here the CDR3 DNA reads TGCAGTGCTAGAGATGATAGCGGGGCTAAAAACATTCAGTACTTC. This chain joins TRBV20-1 and TRBJ2-4; 8 bases align to TRBD2. V gave up 0 bases and J gave up 4 bases; unmatched junction bases: 5. Germline V gene data show CDR1 as DFQATT and CDR2 as SNEGSKA (reference sequence). This CDR3 is 15 amino acids long.

The CDR3 reads CSVERTASTDTQYF. Here the CDR3 DNA reads TGCAGCGTTGAAAGGACAGCTAGCACAGATACGCAGTATTTT. The chain carries TRBV29-1 and TRBJ2-3, with TRBD1 as a possible D gene (6 bases). Trimming cost V 2 bases and J 0 bases, with 9 bases left between them. The germline gives CDR1 SQVTM, CDR2 ANQGSEA. The CDR3 sequence is 14 residues long.

The chain couples TRBV30 to TRBJ2-7; TRBD1 matches at 7 bases. This CDR3 is 13 amino acids long. J lost 2 bases, V lost 7 bases, and 8 bases had no gene match. Germline CDR1 GTSNPN, CDR2 SVGIG (reference sequence). The CDR3 DNA reads TGTGCCTCAAGAAGTACAGGGGCCTACGAGCAGTACTTC. As protein: CASRSTGAYEQYF. Full variable domain (missing parts from reference TRBV30 and TRBJ2-7): SQTIHQWPATLVQPVGSPLSLECTVEGTSNPNLYWYRQAAGRGLQLLFYSVGIGQISSEVPQNLSASRPQDRQFILSSKKLLLSDSGFYLCASRSTGAYEQYFGPGTRLTVT.

The chain joins TRBV7-8 to TRBJ1-6, with TRBD1 matching over 8 bases. With V trimmed by 5 bases and J by 7 bases, 7 bases remained unmatched. This CDR3 has 15 residues. Germline V gene lookup returns CDR1 SGHVS and CDR2 FQNEAQ. The CDR3 nucleotides are TGTGCCAGCAGCCTCAGGACAGGGTCGAATTCACCCCTCCACTTT. It is translated as CASSLRTGSNSPLHF.

The CDR3 loop reads CASSQRQPNTGELFF. The DNA of the CDR3 is TGTGCCAGCAGCCAACGACAGCCGAACACCGGGGAGCTGTTTTTT. The gene calls are TRBV6-5 and TRBJ2-2; a possible D gene is TRBD1 (5 bases). The CDR3 contains 15 residues. Germline values: CDR1 MNHEY, CDR2 SVGAGI. V lost 6 bases to trimming and J lost 0 bases, with 11 bases between them.

This chain links TRBV19 with TRBJ2-7, with no clear D. Germline assignment: CDR1 LNHDA and CDR2 SQIVND (reference sequence). V shed 3 bases and J shed 2 bases, with 11 bases lying between them. This CDR3 is 14 amino acids long. CDR3 amino acids: CASSIEGGAYEQYF. DNA of the CDR3: TGTGCCAGTAGTATCGAAGGCGGAGCCTACGAGCAGTACTTC.

The rearrangement joins TRBV18 to TRBJ2-3, with D hard to call. The V end was cut by 3 bases, the J end by 6 bases, with 16 bases between. Germline V lookup: CDR1 KGHSH, CDR2 LQKENI. This CDR3 contains 15 residues. The chain's CDR3 is CASSPPGNERDTQYF. DNA for the CDR3: TGTGCCAGCTCACCCCCTGGGAACGAACGGGATACGCAGTATTTT.

The rearrangement uses TRBV28 and TRBJ2-5, with D perhaps assigned TRBD1 or TRBD2 (5 bases each). Per the germline V gene, CDR1 is MDHEN and CDR2 is SYDVKM. Trimming cost V 4 bases and J 5 bases, with 23 bases left between them. This CDR3 has 17 amino acids. The CDR3 DNA reads TGTGCCAGCAGTTCTACCTCCGGGGCCCCGCGGCGGGAGACCCAGTACTTC. It encodes CASSSTSGAPRRETQYF.

This rearrangement joins TRBV29-1 to TRBJ2-5; 10 nucleotides align to TRBD1. From germline, CDR1 is SQVTM and CDR2 ANQGSEA. V gave up 7 bases and J gave up 1 base; unmatched junction bases: 6. The length of the CDR3 is 14 residues. The CDR3: CSAARDRGQETQYF. In DNA, the CDR3 is TGCAGCGCCGCTCGGGACAGGGGCCAAGAGACCCAGTACTTC.

Only one count was recorded for this clonotype. The gene calls are TRBV7-2 and TRBJ1-2, with 9 bases that match TRBD1. Per the germline V gene, CDR1 is SGHTA and CDR2 is FQGNSA. The CDR3 spans 15 residues. V was clipped by 4 bases and J by 4 bases; unmatched bases: 7. The CDR3 protein is CASSSGQGGSYGYTF. The CDR3 DNA is TGTGCCAGCAGCTCGGGACAGGGAGGTAGCTATGGCTACACCTTC.

The chain links TRBV29-1 to TRBJ2-5; TRBD1 might be the D (5 bases). This CDR3 is 12 amino acids long. The germline V gene has CDR1 SQVTM and CDR2 ANQGSEA. Trimming took off 4 bases at V and 3 bases at J, with 9 bases between the two ends. The CDR3 reads CSVAQGKETQYF. CDR3 DNA sequence: TGCAGCGTTGCTCAGGGTAAAGAGACCCAGTACTTC.

This chain joins TRBV4-1 and TRBJ2-7; D remains unclear. The CDR3 loop spans 15 amino acids. The germline V gene encodes CDR1 MGHRA and CDR2 YSYEKL. V gave up 0 bases and J gave up 6 bases, with 15 bases separating them. The CDR3 protein is CASSQDTPSLTEQYF. The CDR3 DNA reads as TGCGCCAGCAGCCAAGATACCCCCAGCCTTACCGAGCAGTACTTC.

This chain links TRBV28 with TRBJ2-6; the D gene is possibly TRBD2 (6 bases). CDR3 length: 15 residues. V lost 2 bases and J lost 4, with 9 bases in between. CDR1 and CDR2 from the germline V gene are MDHEN and SYDVKM. This CDR3 is CASSLGGVGANVLTF. CDR3 bases: TGTGCCAGCAGTTTAGGAGGGGTCGGGGCCAACGTCCTGACTTTC.